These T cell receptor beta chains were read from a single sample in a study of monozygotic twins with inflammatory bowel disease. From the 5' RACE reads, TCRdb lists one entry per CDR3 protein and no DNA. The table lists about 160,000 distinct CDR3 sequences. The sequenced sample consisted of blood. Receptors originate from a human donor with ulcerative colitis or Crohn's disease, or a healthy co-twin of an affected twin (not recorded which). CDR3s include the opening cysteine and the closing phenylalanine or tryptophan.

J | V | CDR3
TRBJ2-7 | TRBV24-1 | CATSDGGRTYEQYF
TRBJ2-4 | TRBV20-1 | CRRADLAKNIQYF
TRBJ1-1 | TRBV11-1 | CASSLRGWGNTEAFF
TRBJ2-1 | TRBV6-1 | CASSGGAGGGNEQFF
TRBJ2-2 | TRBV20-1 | CSASKTGGASGELFF
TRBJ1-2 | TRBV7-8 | CASSLDREQGYTF
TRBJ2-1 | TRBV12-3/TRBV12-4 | CASSLVTSYNEQFF
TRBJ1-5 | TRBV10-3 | CAISRGETGLNQPQHF
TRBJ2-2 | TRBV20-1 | CSARGLFTGELFF
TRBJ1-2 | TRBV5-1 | CASSFVGQTPYGYTF
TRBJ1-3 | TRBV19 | CASSGASGNTIYF
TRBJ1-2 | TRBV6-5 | CASSYRKTGQGLNYGYTF
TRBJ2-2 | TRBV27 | CASSLQGGTGELFF
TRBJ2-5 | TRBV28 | CASVSPETQYF
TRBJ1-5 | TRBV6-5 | CASSSSWTGIRNQPQHF
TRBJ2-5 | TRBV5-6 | CASSLLSAKRAQYF
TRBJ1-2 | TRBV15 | CATSPRGSGYTF
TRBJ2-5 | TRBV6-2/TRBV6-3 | CASTSRDRDQETQYF
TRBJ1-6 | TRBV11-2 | CASSLGGGTGESPLHF
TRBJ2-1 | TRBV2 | CASSTQGSGDNEQFF
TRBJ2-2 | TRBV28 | CASSSSYDRGRDTGELFF
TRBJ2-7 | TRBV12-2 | CASRLRGNIAYEQYF
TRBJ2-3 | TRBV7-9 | CASSSRLAASTDTQYF
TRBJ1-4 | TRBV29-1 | CSVQLGTGGYRGYEKLFF
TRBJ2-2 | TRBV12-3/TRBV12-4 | CASSLRISNTGELFF
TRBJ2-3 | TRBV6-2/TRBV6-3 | CASSYSLLAGDTQYF
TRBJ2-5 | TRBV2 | CASSFNRGQEETQYF
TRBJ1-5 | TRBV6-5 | CASSYSGVGNQPQHF
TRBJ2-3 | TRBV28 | CASSFGGGEPDTQHF
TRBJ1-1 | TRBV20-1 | CSARQGGGANTEAFF
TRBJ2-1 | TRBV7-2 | CASSPPPYNEQFF
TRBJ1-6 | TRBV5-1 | CASSFDRSGPDNSPLHF
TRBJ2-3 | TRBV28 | CASSLASGFGDTQYF
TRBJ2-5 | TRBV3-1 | CASSPRTLRGETQYF
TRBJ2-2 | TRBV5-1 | CASSLEQPNTGELFF
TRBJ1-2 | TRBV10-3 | CAISERPGTAGYTF
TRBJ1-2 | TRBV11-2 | CASSREGFGGYTF
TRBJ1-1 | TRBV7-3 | CASSLTGTENTEAFF
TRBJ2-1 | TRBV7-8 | CASSLKRLVIPNNEQFF
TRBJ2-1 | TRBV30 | CAWSEGDSYNEQFF
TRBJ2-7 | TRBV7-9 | CAGRRQGVYEQYF
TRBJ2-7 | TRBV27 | CASSLGGAFSSGQYF
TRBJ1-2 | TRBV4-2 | CASSQDARVLSGYTF
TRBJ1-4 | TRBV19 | CASSIRQGVFNEKLFF
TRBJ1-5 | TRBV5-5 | CASSLQGGSNQPQHF
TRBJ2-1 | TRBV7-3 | CASSLRAGAYNEQFF